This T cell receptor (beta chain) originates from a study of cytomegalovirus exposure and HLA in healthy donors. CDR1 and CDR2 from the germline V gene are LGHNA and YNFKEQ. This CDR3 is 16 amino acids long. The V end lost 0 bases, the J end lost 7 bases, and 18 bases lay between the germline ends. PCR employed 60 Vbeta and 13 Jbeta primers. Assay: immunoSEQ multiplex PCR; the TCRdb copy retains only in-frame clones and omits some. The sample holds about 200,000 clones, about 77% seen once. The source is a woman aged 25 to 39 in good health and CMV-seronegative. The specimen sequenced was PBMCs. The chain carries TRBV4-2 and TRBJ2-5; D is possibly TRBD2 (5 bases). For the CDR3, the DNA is TGTGCCAGCAGCCAAGACGCGACCTTAACCGGAGGGACCCAGTACTTC. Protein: CASSQDATLTGGTQYF.